A single sample is the source of the 11 T cell receptor beta chains below, sequenced in a study of T-cell memory formation after mild COVID-19. TCRdb ran MiXCR on the 5' RACE reads and lists one entry per CDR3 protein. The sample has around 150,000 distinct CDR3 sequences, 13% to 15% seen once. The sample consisted of PBMCs or a T cell subset sorted from them (not recorded which). The receptor source for this set is an adult woman who had mild COVID-19 (a few samples of this study predate the infection). Cell type and time point are not known.

This rearrangement joins TRBV29-1 to TRBJ1-1; no clear D. Germline CDR1 reads SQVTM; CDR2 reads ANQGSEA. The CDR3 is made up of 13 amino acids. V shed 2 bases and J shed 0 bases, with 7 bases lying between them. CDR3 nucleotides: TGCAGCGTTGAAACAGTAATGAACACTGAAGCTTTCTTT. The encoded protein is CSVETVMNTEAFF.

This clonotype was seen a few times. The rearrangement uses TRBV18 and TRBJ2-1, with 10 bases identical to TRBD1. The CDR3 extends over 15 amino acids. J was trimmed by 4 bases and V by 0 bases; bases with no gene match: 0. Germline CDR1 KGHSH, CDR2 LQKENI. The CDR3 DNA is TGTGCCAGCTCACCACCGGGACAGGGGTACAATGAGCAGTTCTTC. This encodes CASSPPGQGYNEQFF.

The sample holds a few counts of this clonotype. CDR3 in DNA: TGTGCCAGCAGCTCCGGGACCGACACTAATGAAAAACTGTTTTTT. It encodes CASSSGTDTNEKLFF. The chain has TRBV7-9 and TRBJ1-4; TRBD1 might be the D (5 bases). V gave up 4 bases and J gave up 2 bases, with 11 bases separating them. Germline assignment: CDR1 SEHNR and CDR2 FQNEAQ (reference sequence). The CDR3 contains 15 residues.

This clonotype came up a few times. V gene TRBV30 combines with J gene TRBJ2-1; perhaps TRBD2 as D (6 bases). The CDR3 loop spans 13 amino acids. Trimming shortened V by 4 bases and J by 2 bases, and 9 bases separated the two germline ends. Germline loops: CDR1 GTSNPN, CDR2 SVGIG (reference sequence). The CDR3 reads CAWMAGTYNEQFF. The DNA for the CDR3 is TGTGCCTGGATGGCGGGGACCTACAATGAGCAGTTCTTC. Full variable domain (remainder filled in from reference TRBV30 and TRBJ2-1): SQTIHQWPATLVQPVGSPLSLECTVEGTSNPNLYWYRQAAGRGLQLLFYSVGIGQISSEVPQNLSASRPQDRQFILSSKKLLLSDSGFYLCAWMAGTYNEQFFGPGTRLTVL.

This chain links TRBV6-5 with TRBJ2-7; 7 positions match TRBD2. This CDR3 has 18 amino acids. J gave up 0 bases and V 7 bases, and 18 bases lay outside the gene matches. CDR1 is MNHEY and CDR2 is SVGAGI in the germline V gene. The CDR3 reads CASMSPGGSGYTSYEQYF. The DNA for the CDR3 is TGTGCCAGCATGTCCCCCGGGGGGTCGGGTTACACCTCCTACGAGCAGTACTTC.

This clonotype was detected a few times. The chain recombines TRBV28 with TRBJ2-3; D gene ambiguous. Trimming removed 6 bases from V and 2 bases from J, with 9 bases in between. Germline-derived CDR1 and CDR2 are MDHEN and SYDVKM. The CDR3 is 13 amino acids. The CDR3 DNA sequence: TGTGCCAGCAGCCGTGAGGACACAGATACGCAGTATTTT. Amino acids: CASSREDTDTQYF.

The chain recombines TRBV30 with TRBJ1-5, with D unclear. The CDR3 extends over 14 amino acids. Trimming stripped 2 bases from V and 2 bases from J, with 10 bases between. Germline V CDR1 and CDR2: GTSNPN, SVGIG (reference sequence). CDR3: CAWSSVLGNQPQHF. The CDR3 coding sequence is TGTGCCTGGAGTAGCGTGTTGGGCAATCAGCCCCAGCATTTT.

This clonotype was seen only a few times. The chain joins TRBV5-4 to TRBJ1-1; D remains unclear. The CDR3 is 14 residues long. The V end lost 3 bases, the J end lost 2 bases, and 11 bases lay between the germline ends. Germline V lookup: CDR1 SGHNT, CDR2 YYREEE (reference sequence). CDR3 coding DNA: TGTGCCAGCAGCTCCATGACAAGAAACACTGAAGCTTTCTTT. This encodes CASSSMTRNTEAFF.

The chain joins TRBV7-9 to TRBJ2-5, with D possibly matching TRBD1 (6 bases). Germline loops: CDR1 SEHNR, CDR2 FQNEAQ (reference sequence). V gave up 0 bases and J gave up 2 bases, with 13 bases separating them. The CDR3 consists of 16 residues. CDR3 residues: CASSLAGDTYQETQYF. DNA for the CDR3: TGTGCCAGCAGCTTAGCGGGGGACACTTATCAAGAGACCCAGTACTTC.

The sample holds a few counts of this clonotype. The chain combines TRBV11-3 with TRBJ2-7; perhaps TRBD1 as D (6 bases). Per germline, CDR1 SGHNT and CDR2 YENEEA. Trimming pared 5 bases from V and 4 bases from J, leaving 15 bases between. CDR3 length equals 14 residues. CDR3 nucleotides: TGTGCCAGCAGCCAGGGGCTAGTTGGGTACGAGCAGTACTTC. The encoded protein is CASSQGLVGYEQYF.

This clonotype was counted a few times. This chain uses TRBV18 with TRBJ1-1; D gene uncertain. Germline CDR1 is KGHSH and CDR2 is LQKENI. The CDR3 sequence is 14 residues long. Trimming stripped 1 base from V and 1 base from J, with 7 bases between. CDR3 in DNA: TGTGCCAGCTCACCACAGACCGGGAACACTGAAGCTTTCTTT. It specifies CASSPQTGNTEAFF.